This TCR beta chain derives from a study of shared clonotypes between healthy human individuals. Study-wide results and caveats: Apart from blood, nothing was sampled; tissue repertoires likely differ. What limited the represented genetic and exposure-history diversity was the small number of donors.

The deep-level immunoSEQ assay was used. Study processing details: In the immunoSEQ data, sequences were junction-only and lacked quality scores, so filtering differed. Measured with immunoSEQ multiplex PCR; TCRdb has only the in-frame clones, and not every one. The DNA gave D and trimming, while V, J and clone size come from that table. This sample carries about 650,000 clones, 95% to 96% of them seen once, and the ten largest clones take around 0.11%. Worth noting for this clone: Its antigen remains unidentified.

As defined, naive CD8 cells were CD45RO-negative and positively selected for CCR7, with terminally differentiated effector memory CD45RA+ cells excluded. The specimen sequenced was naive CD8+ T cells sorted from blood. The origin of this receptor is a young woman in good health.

In nucleotides, the CDR3 is TGTGCCATCAGTCCCGAGGGACCTCAGCCCCAGCATTTT. This encodes CAISPEGPQPQHF. The rearrangement joins TRBV10-3 to TRBJ1-5, with D tentatively TRBD1 (5 bases). Germline V gives CDR1 ENHRY, CDR2 SYGVKD. Trimming stripped 5 bases from V and 6 bases from J, with 11 bases between. There are 13 residues in the CDR3.